Each of the 8 T cell receptor beta chains below was sequenced from the same sample in a study of cytomegalovirus exposure and HLA in healthy donors. Some clones are missing from TCRdb's copy, which holds only in-frame ones; the method was immunoSEQ multiplex PCR. The profile shows about 150,000 clones, about 86% of them singletons. Sequencing was carried out using PBMCs. The receptors come from a human donor in good health.

This clone was found once. In DNA, the CDR3 is TGTGCCACCAGCAGGAAAACTAGCGGGAGTTCCTACGAGCAGTACTTC. It encodes CATSRKTSGSSYEQYF. The rearrangement joins TRBV15 to TRBJ2-7; 11 bases agree with TRBD2. The CDR3 has 16 residues. V trimming: 3 bases; J trimming: 1 base; junction bases outside the gene matches: 5. Germline loops: CDR1 LNHNV, CDR2 YYDKDF (reference sequence).

The V call is TRBV11-2, the J call TRBJ1-1, with D possibly TRBD1 on 5 matching bases. Germline CDR1 is SGHAT and CDR2 is FQNNGV. V lost 3 bases and J 1 base, leaving 15 bases between the germline ends. This CDR3 spans 16 amino acids. In nucleotides, the CDR3 is TGTGCCAGCAGCTTTGATTTCAGGGTCGGGAACACTGAAGCTTTCTTT. This encodes CASSFDFRVGNTEAFF.

The V gene is TRBV2, the J gene TRBJ2-5; D may be TRBD2 (5 bases). With 5 bases removed from V and 2 bases from J, the gap between germline ends came to 12 bases. The CDR3 spans 14 residues. CDR1 SNHLY and CDR2 FYNNEI come from the germline V gene. The CDR3 reads CASSRRTAQETQYF. CDR3 sequence (DNA): TGTGCCAGCAGTAGGAGGACCGCTCAAGAGACCCAGTACTTC.

This clone was observed a single time. This chain connects TRBV9 to TRBJ2-6, with D possibly TRBD1 on 6 matching bases. This CDR3 is 16 amino acids long. V was clipped by 4 bases and J by 0 bases, with 11 bases between them. Germline CDR1 is SGDLS and CDR2 is YYNGEE. The CDR3 DNA is TGTGCCAGCAGCCCAGGGGACCTCTCTGGGGCCAACGTCCTGACTTTC. Its translation is CASSPGDLSGANVLTF.

This clone was found once. This chain connects TRBV7-3 to TRBJ1-2; 7 positions agree with TRBD1. The CDR3 has 13 residues. The trim removed 5 bases at V and 5 bases at J, leaving 5 bases unmatched. Germline lookup yields CDR1 SGHTA and CDR2 FQGTGA. CDR3 amino acids: CASSPGQSYGYTF. The DNA for the CDR3 is TGTGCCAGCAGCCCGGGACAGAGTTATGGCTACACCTTC.

The CDR3 sequence is CASSRGTGRLSASTDTQYF. CDR3 nucleotide sequence: TGCGCCAGCAGCCGCGGGACAGGGAGACTATCTGCTAGCACAGATACGCAGTATTTT. This sequence joins TRBV5-1 and TRBJ2-3; the match to TRBD1 covers 9 bases. V shed 4 bases, J shed 0 bases, and the junction held 15 bases outside the gene matches. CDR1 and CDR2 (germline): SGHRS, YFSETQ. The CDR3 has 19 residues.

The chain couples TRBV6-5 to TRBJ1-1, with D maybe TRBD1 (6 bases). CDR1 is MNHEY and CDR2 is SVGAGI in the germline V gene. V lost 2 bases, J lost 6 bases, and 13 bases lay in between. This CDR3 is built from 14 residues. The CDR3 region has the DNA TGTGCCAGCAGTTACCCACAGGGCAACTCTGAAGCTTTCTTT. It codes for CASSYPQGNSEAFF.

The V gene is TRBV4-1, the J gene TRBJ1-5; D unresolved. V lost 0 bases to trimming and J lost 1 base, with 13 bases between them. The CDR3 covers 17 residues. CDR1 and CDR2 from the germline V gene are MGHRA and YSYEKL. CDR3 sequence: CASSQEGIYGSNQPQHF. CDR3 DNA: TGCGCCAGCAGCCAAGAGGGCATTTATGGGAGCAATCAGCCCCAGCATTTT.